The 13 T cell receptor beta chains below come from one sample, sequenced in a study of T cell changes during pregnancy in multiple sclerosis. Only in-frame clones appear in the TCRdb table, and some are missing; sequencing was by immunoSEQ multiplex PCR. The sample gives 95,000 to 100,000 clones, about 91% of which show up once; about 2% is in the top ten. The sequenced sample was peripheral blood, obtained after pregnancy. Every receptor here comes from a female donor in good health, enrolled as a control in a pregnancy study.

This sequence joins TRBV2 and TRBJ2-1; D call uncertain. The germline gives CDR1 SNHLY, CDR2 FYNNEI. Trimming removed 2 bases at V and 8 bases at J, with 10 bases between. The CDR3 extends over 13 amino acids. Written as DNA, the CDR3 is TGTGCCAGCAGTGAAAAAACCTTAGATGAGCAGTTCTTC. Residues: CASSEKTLDEQFF. Full variable domain (missing parts from reference TRBV2 and TRBJ2-1): EPEVTQTPSHQVTQMGQEVILRCVPISNHLYFYWYRQILGQKVEFLVSFYNNEISEKSEIFDDQFSVERPDGSNFTLKIRSTKLEDSAMYFCASSEKTLDEQFFGPGTRLTVL.

This chain links TRBV5-4 with TRBJ2-2; 7 bases fit TRBD2. The germline V gene has CDR1 SGHNT and CDR2 YYREEE (reference sequence). With V trimmed by 4 bases and J by 4 bases, 10 bases remained unmatched. The CDR3 is 16 amino acids. This chain's CDR3 is CASSGGGLMVTGELFF. The CDR3 nucleotides read TGTGCCAGCAGCGGGGGAGGGCTGATGGTCACCGGGGAGCTGTTTTTT.

The count of this clone is one. The genes are TRBV19 and TRBJ2-1, with 9 bases fitting TRBD1. Germline assignment: CDR1 LNHDA and CDR2 SQIVND (reference sequence). With V trimmed by 3 bases and J by 1 base, 4 bases remained unmatched. The CDR3 covers 16 residues. CDR3 sequence: CASSISGTGSYNEQFF. The CDR3 DNA reads TGTGCCAGTAGTATTTCGGGGACAGGGTCCTACAATGAGCAGTTCTTC.

The rearrangement joins TRBV5-1 to TRBJ1-1; D gene ambiguous. The V end lost 1 base, the J end lost 4 bases, and 8 bases lay between the germline ends. Germline V CDR1 and CDR2: SGHRS, YFSETQ. The CDR3 is made up of 13 amino acids. This CDR3 is CASSLKGGTEAFF. DNA of the CDR3: TGCGCCAGCAGCTTGAAGGGAGGCACTGAAGCTTTCTTT.

The chain joins TRBV19 to TRBJ1-4; TRBD1 aligns across 7 bases. CDR3 length: 14 residues. V lost 4 bases, J lost 8 bases, and 7 bases stayed unmatched. CDR1 LNHDA and CDR2 SQIVND come from the germline V gene (reference sequence). For the CDR3, the DNA is TGTGCCAGTAGTAACGGACAGGATTTCGAAAAACTGTTTTTT. Translating it yields CASSNGQDFEKLFF.

CDR3 nucleotide sequence: TGTGTTTCGACAGCCCAGAACACTGAAGCTTTCTTT. Its translation: CVSTAQNTEAFF. V usage is TRBV6-5 and J usage is TRBJ1-1; weak D call: TRBD1 (5 bases). The CDR3 covers 12 residues. Germline CDR1 and CDR2: MNHEY and SVGAGI.

The chain joins TRBV6-1 to TRBJ2-1, with 7 positions matching TRBD2. Trimming at V came to 4 bases and at J to 6 bases, leaving 9 bases not matched to a gene. Germline V gene sequence: CDR1 MNHNS, CDR2 SASEGT. This CDR3 has 15 amino acids. The CDR3 here is CASSAPSGVFNEQFF. Here the CDR3 DNA reads TGTGCCAGCAGTGCCCCAAGCGGGGTTTTCAATGAGCAGTTCTTC.

The chain uses TRBV6-5 and TRBJ1-1; D ambiguous. The CDR3 has 13 amino acids. Germline V CDR1 and CDR2: MNHEY, SVGAGI. V was pared by 6 bases and J by 0 bases, with 8 bases between. The DNA of the CDR3 is TGTGCCAGCAGGAAGTACATGAACACTGAAGCTTTCTTT. It encodes CASRKYMNTEAFF.

There are a few counts of this clone. V usage is TRBV6-5 and J usage is TRBJ1-6; 7 nucleotides agree with TRBD1. The ends lost 0 bases at V and 6 bases at J; junction bases unmatched: 2. CDR1 is MNHEY, CDR2 SVGAGI, per germline. The CDR3 is 15 amino acids. The CDR3 is CASSYSDRINSPLHF. For the CDR3, the DNA is TGTGCCAGCAGTTACTCGGACAGGATTAATTCACCCCTCCACTTT.

V gene TRBV19 combines with J gene TRBJ2-1, with 7 bases matching TRBD2. The CDR3 contains 16 residues. With 3 bases clipped from V and 5 bases from J, the junction kept 10 bases outside the gene matches. Germline V gene lookup returns CDR1 LNHDA and CDR2 SQIVND (reference sequence). The CDR3 reads CASSMLKGRGNNEQFF. CDR3 nucleotides: TGTGCCAGTAGTATGCTTAAGGGGAGGGGAAACAATGAGCAGTTCTTC.

The J gene is TRBJ1-3, the V gene TRBV6-1; perhaps TRBD1 as D (5 bases). V was shortened by 2 bases and J by 0 bases, with 11 bases between the two germline ends. The CDR3 has 16 amino acids. Germline loops: CDR1 MNHNS, CDR2 SASEGT. The CDR3 region is CASSESGHVSGNTIYF. CDR3 in DNA: TGTGCCAGCAGTGAATCCGGACACGTCTCTGGAAACACCATATATTTT.

The chain joins TRBV10-3 to TRBJ2-3, with TRBD2 matching 8 bases. The V gene end was trimmed by 11 bases and the J gene end by 0 bases; junction bases not matched to a gene: 7. Germline assignment: CDR1 ENHRY and CDR2 SYGVKD. CDR3 length equals 14 residues. In DNA, the CDR3 is TGTGCCGCCTGTTCTAGCGGGAGCACAGATACGCAGTATTTT. Protein product: CAACSSGSTDTQYF.

This chain links TRBV5-1 with TRBJ2-2, with 12 bases fitting TRBD1. In germline, CDR1 is SGHRS, CDR2 YFSETQ. Unmatched junction bases numbered 7, after V lost 4 bases and J lost 6 bases. This CDR3 has 16 residues. The CDR3 nucleotides are TGCGCCAGCAGCGGGGACAGGGGGCAAAGGGCCGGGGAGCTGTTTTTT. This sequence encodes CASSGDRGQRAGELFF.